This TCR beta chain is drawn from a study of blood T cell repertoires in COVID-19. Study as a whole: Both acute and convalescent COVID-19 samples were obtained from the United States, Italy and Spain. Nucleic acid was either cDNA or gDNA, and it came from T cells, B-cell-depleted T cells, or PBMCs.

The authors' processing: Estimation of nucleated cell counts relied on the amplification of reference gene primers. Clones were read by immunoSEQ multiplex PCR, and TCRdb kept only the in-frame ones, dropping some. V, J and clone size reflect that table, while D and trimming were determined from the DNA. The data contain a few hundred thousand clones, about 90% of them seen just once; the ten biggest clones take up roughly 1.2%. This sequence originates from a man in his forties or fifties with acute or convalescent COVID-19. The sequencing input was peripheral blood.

CDR3 protein: CASRPVGQRTGELFF. The CDR3 DNA is TGCGCCAGCAGACCAGTGGGACAACGCACCGGGGAGCTGTTTTTT. The rearrangement joins TRBV4-1 to TRBJ2-2; TRBD1 is a possible D gene (6 bases). Germline V gene data show CDR1 as MGHRA and CDR2 as YSYEKL. The CDR3 extends over 15 amino acids. V was pared by 6 bases and J by 4 bases, with 15 bases between.